This TCR beta chain was captured in a study of CDR3 diversity in severe acne. TCRdb analysed the PCR reads with MiXCR anew, one entry per CDR3 protein. The sample includes 90,000 or so distinct CDR3 sequences, 45% to 55% of them seen just once. This clonotype appeared once. This TCR derives from a male donor in good health, serving as a control. The sequenced sample was blood.

The CDR3, as DNA: TGTGCCAGCAGCTTAGGGACTAGCGGGGGGGATACGCAGTATTTT. Residues: CASSLGTSGGDTQYF. This chain uses TRBV7-6 with TRBJ2-3; TRBD2 agrees at 14 bases. CDR3 length equals 15 residues. The V gene end was trimmed by 1 base and the J gene end by 6 bases; junction bases not matched to a gene: 0. Germline CDR1 and CDR2: SGHVS and FNYEAQ.